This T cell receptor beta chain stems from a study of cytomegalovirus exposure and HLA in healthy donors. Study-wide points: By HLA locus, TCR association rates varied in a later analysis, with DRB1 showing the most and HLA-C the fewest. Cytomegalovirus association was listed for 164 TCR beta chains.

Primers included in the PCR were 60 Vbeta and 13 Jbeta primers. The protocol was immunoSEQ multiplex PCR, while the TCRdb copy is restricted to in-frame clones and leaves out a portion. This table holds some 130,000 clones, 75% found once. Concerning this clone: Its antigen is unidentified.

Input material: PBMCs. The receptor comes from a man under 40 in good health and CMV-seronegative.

This CDR3 reads CASSFIAGEQFF. The CDR3 coding sequence is TGTGCCAGCAGTTTCATAGCGGGTGAGCAGTTCTTC. The chain recombines TRBV2 with TRBJ2-1, with 7 nucleotides matching TRBD2. The CDR3 is 12 amino acids. V was pared by 5 bases and J by 9 bases, with 4 bases of the junction left unmatched. CDR1 is SNHLY and CDR2 is FYNNEI in the germline V gene. Using reference TRBV2 and TRBJ2-1 for the parts outside the CDR3, the full variable domain is EPEVTQTPSHQVTQMGQEVILRCVPISNHLYFYWYRQILGQKVEFLVSFYNNEISEKSEIFDDQFSVERPDGSNFTLKIRSTKLEDSAMYFCASSFIAGEQFFGPGTRLTVL.